A single sample is the source of the 18 T cell receptor beta chains below, sequenced in a study of blood T cell repertoires in COVID-19. Libraries were prepared by immunoSEQ multiplex PCR; TCRdb keeps only in-frame clonotypes and omits some of them. The table shows over 150,000 clones, with around nine tenths occurring only once. The sequenced sample consisted of peripheral blood. These receptors originate from a man in his fifties or sixties with acute or convalescent COVID-19.

This sequence joins TRBV10-1 and TRBJ2-7, with D perhaps matching TRBD1 (5 bases). Trimming took 7 bases from V and 5 from J, leaving 12 bases between them. The CDR3 is 12 amino acids. The germline gives CDR1 WNHNN, CDR2 SYGVQD (reference sequence). The CDR3 region has the DNA TGCGCCAGCACGGCAGGGTGCGACGAGCAGTACGTC. As protein: CASTAGCDEQYV.

This sequence joins TRBV4-3 and TRBJ2-7; tentative D call: TRBD2 (6 bases). Germline lookup yields CDR1 LGHNA and CDR2 YSLEER. This CDR3 contains 17 residues. V was shortened by 0 bases and J by 2 bases, with 17 bases between the two germline ends. The CDR3 DNA follows: TGCGCCAGCAGCCAAGACCCCCGCGGAGGGTCCACCTACGAGCAGTACGTC. It yields the protein CASSQDPRGGSTYEQYV.

In DNA form, the CDR3 reads TGTGCCAGCAGCTTGGCCAGGAACCAGGATGCTTTCTTT. It translates to CASSLARNQDAFF. The V and J genes are TRBV5-6 and TRBJ1-1; no definite D call. The length of the CDR3 is 13 residues. With 0 bases removed from V and 11 bases from J, the gap between germline ends came to 14 bases. Germline lookup yields CDR1 SGHDT and CDR2 YYEEEE.

The chain couples TRBV24-1 to TRBJ1-5, with D perhaps TRBD1 (6 bases). The ends were cut back, 3 bases at V and 5 bases at J, with 7 bases in the middle. This CDR3 is 13 amino acids long. The germline V gene encodes CDR1 KGHDR and CDR2 SFDVKD. The CDR3 region is CATSDTGYQPQHF. Written as DNA, the CDR3 is TGTGCCACCAGTGATACAGGGTATCAGCCCCAGCATTTT.

This sequence joins TRBV2 and TRBJ1-5; D gene unclear. The CDR3 spans 18 residues. V was pared by 3 bases and J by 0 bases, with 18 bases between. Germline values: CDR1 SNHLY, CDR2 FYNNEI. The CDR3 reads CASSEGDRSIYSNQPQHF. The CDR3 DNA sequence: TGTGCCAGCAGTGAGGGAGACCGAAGTATTTATAGCAATCAGCCCCAGCATTTT.

V is TRBV11-2 and J is TRBJ2-7; tentatively, D is TRBD2 (5 bases). The germline V and J ends were trimmed by 0 bases and 0 bases, with 9 bases remaining between them. The CDR3 is 15 amino acids. Germline CDR1 SGHAT, CDR2 FQNNGV. DNA for the CDR3: TGTGCCAGCAGCTTAGAAGCGGATAGCTCCTACGAGCAGTACTTC. Translating it yields CASSLEADSSYEQYF. Using reference TRBV11-2 and TRBJ2-7 for the parts outside the CDR3, the full variable domain is EAGVAQSPRYKIIEKRQSVAFWCNPISGHATLYWYQQILGQGPKLLIQFQNNGVVDDSQLPKDRFSAERLKGVDSTLKIQPAKLEDSAVYLCASSLEADSSYEQYFGPGTRLTVT.

The chain uses TRBV7-3 and TRBJ1-6; D is possibly TRBD1 (6 bases). The CDR3 runs 14 residues. Germline-derived CDR1 and CDR2 are SGHTA and FQGTGA. Trimming stripped 5 bases from V and 7 bases from J, with 12 bases between. The CDR3 nucleotides are TGTGCCAGCAGCCTGGGACACTCAAATTCACCCCTCCACTTT. This codes for CASSLGHSNSPLHF.

This sequence joins TRBV20-1 and TRBJ2-2; 8 bases fit TRBD2. V was pared by 3 bases and J by 5 bases, with 5 bases of the junction left unmatched. CDR1 DFQATT and CDR2 SNEGSKA come from the germline V gene (reference sequence). The CDR3 length is 14 residues. This CDR3 is CSASIAGGTGELFF. The CDR3 DNA reads as TGCAGTGCTAGTATCGCGGGAGGTACCGGGGAGCTGTTTTTT.

The chain employs TRBV3-1 (or the pseudogene TRBV3-2) and TRBJ2-5; the match to TRBD1 covers 8 bases. Germline values: CDR1 LGHDT, CDR2 YNNKEL (reference sequence). With 1 base clipped from V and 0 bases from J, the junction kept 13 bases outside the gene matches. The length of the CDR3 is 19 residues. The CDR3 nucleotides are TGTGCCAGCAGCCAAGTACCAAGGACAGGGACCGCATACCAAGAGACCCAGTACTTC. Encoded protein: CASSQVPRTGTAYQETQYF.

The chain has TRBV7-6 and TRBJ2-2; 10 bases agree with TRBD1. This CDR3 has 15 residues. Trimming took 9 bases from V and 3 from J; bases not matched to a gene: 7. The germline gives CDR1 SGHVS, CDR2 FNYEAQ. This CDR3 is CASSPGTGDTGELFF. The CDR3 nucleotides are TGTGCCAGTTCGCCCGGGACAGGGGACACCGGGGAGCTGTTTTTT. The entire variable domain, with the rest obtained from reference TRBV7-6 and TRBJ2-2, is as follows: GAGVSQSPRYKVTKRGQDVALRCDPISGHVSLYWYRQALGQGPEFLTYFNYEAQQDKSGLPNDRFSAERPEGSISTLTIQRTEQRDSAMYRCASSPGTGDTGELFFGEGSRLTVL.

The chain recombines TRBV30 with TRBJ2-7; possibly TRBD1 for D (6 bases). CDR1 and CDR2 (germline): GTSNPN, SVGIG (reference sequence). The V and J ends lost 0 bases and 2 bases respectively, with 8 bases between them. The CDR3 is made up of 13 amino acids. The CDR3 region has the DNA TGTGCCTGGAGTGTAGGGGGAACCTACGAGCAGTACTTC. Its translation: CAWSVGGTYEQYF.

The V call is TRBV28, the J call TRBJ2-2; tentative D call: TRBD2 (5 bases). The CDR3 contains 17 residues. The V end lost 4 bases, the J end lost 1 base, and 16 bases lay between the germline ends. Germline V gives CDR1 MDHEN, CDR2 SYDVKM. The CDR3 DNA reads as TGTGCCAGCAGTTCACGCCCCACCAGCGGGAACACCGGGGAGCTGTTTTTT. This translates into CASSSRPTSGNTGELFF.

The chain links TRBV2 to TRBJ2-2; TRBD2 might be the D (5 bases). Germline V gene lookup returns CDR1 SNHLY and CDR2 FYNNEI. Trimming removed 4 bases at V and 5 bases at J, with 8 bases between. The CDR3 consists of 13 residues. CDR3 residues: CASSVSGTGELFF. The CDR3 DNA is TGTGCCAGCAGTGTTTCGGGAACCGGGGAGCTGTTTTTT. The complete variable domain, with remaining parts taken from reference TRBV2 and TRBJ2-2, reads EPEVTQTPSHQVTQMGQEVILRCVPISNHLYFYWYRQILGQKVEFLVSFYNNEISEKSEIFDDQFSVERPDGSNFTLKIRSTKLEDSAMYFCASSVSGTGELFFGEGSRLTVL.

The chain couples TRBV7-9 to TRBJ2-1, with 16 positions matching TRBD2. The CDR3 runs to 18 residues. Germline-derived CDR1 and CDR2 are SEHNR and FQNEAQ (reference sequence). The J segment lost 5 bases and the V segment lost 3 bases, leaving 7 bases of the junction unmatched. The CDR3 loop reads CASSLGLAGGGFNNEQFF. The CDR3 bases are TGTGCCAGCAGCTTGGGACTAGCGGGAGGGGGATTCAACAATGAGCAGTTCTTC.

The chain carries TRBV3-1 (or the pseudogene TRBV3-2) and TRBJ2-7; TRBD1 matches at 9 bases. This CDR3 is built from 17 residues. The junction had 9 bases not matched to a gene; V was cut back by 0 bases and J by 3 bases. Per germline, CDR1 LGHDT and CDR2 YNNKEL (reference sequence). As DNA, the CDR3 is TGTGCCAGCAGCCAAGATGTATACCGGGACAGGGACTACGAGCAGTACTTC. Translating gives CASSQDVYRDRDYEQYF.

The chain has TRBV7-2 and TRBJ2-1; 11 bases match TRBD2. Germline-derived CDR1 and CDR2 are SGHTA and FQGNSA. Losses at the gene ends were 4 bases for V and 6 bases for J; bases not matched to a gene: 2. The CDR3 runs 14 residues. The CDR3 DNA sequence: TGTGCCAGCAGCTCTAGCGGGGGGTTCAATGAGCAGTTCTTC. Translation: CASSSSGGFNEQFF.

The V gene is TRBV9, the J gene TRBJ2-7; the match to TRBD2 covers 9 bases. The ends lost 4 bases at V and 0 bases at J; junction bases unmatched: 8. Germline V CDR1 and CDR2: SGDLS, YYNGEE. The CDR3 totals 16 residues. The CDR3 DNA follows: TGTGCCAGCAGCCCCGAGGGACTAGCTAGCTCCTACGAGCAGTACGTC. Protein product: CASSPEGLASSYEQYV.

The chain is built from TRBV30 and TRBJ1-4; perhaps TRBD1 as D (5 bases). The V gene lost 1 base and the J gene lost 7 bases, with 10 bases spanning the gap. Germline loops: CDR1 GTSNPN, CDR2 SVGIG (reference sequence). This CDR3 has 13 residues. The CDR3 nucleotides are TGTGCCTGGAGTGGACAGCCACGTGAAAAACTGTTTTTT. Translation: CAWSGQPREKLFF.